Each of the 10 T cell receptor beta chains below was sequenced from the same sample in a study of cytomegalovirus exposure and HLA in healthy donors. The PCR made use of 60 Vbeta and 13 Jbeta primers. The protocol was immunoSEQ multiplex PCR, while the TCRdb copy is restricted to in-frame clones and leaves out a portion. Among 150,000 to 160,000 clones, 80% were seen once, and the ten largest hold 10% to 15%. Sequenced: PBMCs. The receptors derive from a man under 40 in good health and CMV-seropositive.

The gene calls are TRBV7-8 and TRBJ2-3, with 14 nucleotides matching TRBD2. Germline V gene data show CDR1 as SGHVS and CDR2 as FQNEAQ. This CDR3 region has 20 residues. V was clipped by 5 bases and J by 6 bases; unmatched bases: 19. The CDR3 region is CASSTTTSGRATAYLDTQYF. The CDR3 coding sequence is TGTGCCAGCAGCACGACGACTAGCGGGAGGGCCACGGCCTACCTGGATACGCAGTATTTT.

The chain uses TRBV19 and TRBJ1-1; D is perhaps TRBD1 (6 bases). CDR1 and CDR2 from the germline V gene are LNHDA and SQIVND (reference sequence). This CDR3 is 17 amino acids long. The V end lost 0 bases, the J end lost 4 bases, and 18 bases lay between the germline ends. The DNA for the CDR3 is TGTGCCAGTAGTATAGATCTATGGGGAGGGGGAAGCACTGAAGCTTTCTTT. This translates into CASSIDLWGGGSTEAFF.

In this sample, this clone turned up once. J is TRBJ1-1 and V is TRBV5-4, with TRBD1 matching over 8 bases. The CDR3 covers 16 residues. The junction had 10 bases not matched to a gene; V was cut back by 3 bases and J by 3 bases. The germline CDR1 and CDR2 sequences are SGHNT and YYREEE (reference sequence). CDR3 protein: CASSSPQSTGDTEAFF. DNA for the CDR3: TGTGCCAGCAGCTCGCCTCAATCGACAGGGGACACTGAAGCTTTCTTT.

The V call is TRBV28, the J call TRBJ2-7, with 7 bases that match TRBD2. The CDR3 contains 16 residues. V was clipped by 5 bases and J by 0 bases; unmatched bases: 10. CDR1 is MDHEN, CDR2 SYDVKM, per germline. The CDR3 is CASSPPIAGLSYEQYF. CDR3 nucleotide sequence: TGTGCCAGCAGTCCCCCCATAGCGGGCCTCTCCTACGAGCAGTACTTC.

The chain carries TRBV6-5 and TRBJ2-7; 9 bases agree with TRBD1. V lost 6 bases to trimming and J lost 5 bases; unmatched junction nucleotides: 11. This CDR3 has 15 amino acids. Germline lookup yields CDR1 MNHEY and CDR2 SVGAGI. CDR3 DNA sequence: TGTGCCAGCAGAGTCGACAGGGGGTCTTGGAACGAGCAGTACTTC. This translates into CASRVDRGSWNEQYF.

The genes are TRBV7-2 and TRBJ1-5; 8 nucleotides align to TRBD1. Germline V gene lookup returns CDR1 SGHTA and CDR2 FQGNSA. The V gene end was trimmed by 1 base and the J gene end by 3 bases; junction bases not matched to a gene: 8. The CDR3 has 17 amino acids. The CDR3 coding sequence is TGTGCCAGCAGCTTAGTGGGTCCGACAGGGGCCAATCAGCCCCAGCATTTT. Amino acids: CASSLVGPTGANQPQHF.

The chain employs TRBV15 and TRBJ1-2, with a weak D call TRBD1 (5 bases). The V gene lost 0 bases and the J gene lost 7 bases, with 12 bases spanning the gap. Germline V gene data show CDR1 as LNHNV and CDR2 as YYDKDF (reference sequence). CDR3 length: 14 residues. The CDR3 region has the DNA TGTGCCACCAGCAGAGATCGAACAGGTGGTGGCTACACCTTC. Its translation: CATSRDRTGGGYTF.

This clone has more than one count but fewer than ten. The chain employs TRBV19 and TRBJ2-7; 7 nucleotides match TRBD1. Germline V CDR1 and CDR2: LNHDA, SQIVND (reference sequence). V shed 7 bases and J 3 bases; nucleotides not matched to a gene: 9. The CDR3 loop spans 14 amino acids. The CDR3 DNA is TGTGCCAGTATCCCGGGGACAGCTTACTACGAGCAGTACTTC. Amino acid sequence: CASIPGTAYYEQYF.

CDR3 in amino acids: CASSLLAHTEAFF. DNA for the CDR3: TGTGCCAGCAGTTTATTGGCTCACACTGAAGCTTTCTTT. This sequence joins TRBV27 and TRBJ1-1; D gene ambiguous. The germline CDR1 and CDR2 sequences are MNHEY and SMNVEV (reference sequence). V was shortened by 1 base and J by 3 bases, with 6 bases between the two germline ends. There are 13 residues in the CDR3.

V gene TRBV4-2 combines with J gene TRBJ2-2; TRBD1 matches 7 bases. The CDR3 spans 14 residues. The V gene's germline CDR1 is LGHNA and CDR2 YNFKEQ. Trimming at V came to 8 bases and at J to 6 bases, leaving 9 bases not matched to a gene. CDR3 amino acids: CASRSYRGAGELFF. Written as DNA, the CDR3 is TGTGCCAGCCGATCCTACAGGGGTGCCGGGGAGCTGTTTTTT.